Listed below are T cell receptor beta chains from one sample, sequenced in a study of blood T cell repertoires in COVID-19. Here immunoSEQ multiplex PCR was the method, and the copy in TCRdb shows in-frame clones only, minus some. This sample carries about 16,000 clones, roughly 89% of them seen once, and the ten largest clones take 30% to 35%. Sequencing used peripheral blood. The receptors stem from a woman older than 75 with COVID-19, enrolled during active disease. Each CDR3 is given with its conserved first and last residue. The D gene is left open where the match is weak. Clone size is stated in some rows and not others, as once, few, many or a class when expanded.

j_call clone_size d_call v_call cdr3_aa cdr3_nt
TRBJ1-5 . . TRBV6-5 CASTRGGFGDQPQHF TGTGCCAGCACCCGGGGGGGGTTTGGAGATCAGCCCCAGCATTTT
TRBJ2-1 . TRBD2 TRBV6-5 CASTPAGTRENEQFF TGTGCCAGCACCCCGGCCGGGACTAGGGAGAATGAGCAGTTCTTC
TRBJ2-5 . TRBD2 TRBV9 CASSVGLEKETQYF TGTGCCAGCAGCGTGGGACTAGAAAAAGAGACCCAGTACTTC
TRBJ2-2 once TRBD2 TRBV5-1 CASSLSGGADTGELFF TGCGCCAGCAGCCTAAGCGGGGGGGCAGACACCGGGGAGCTGTTTTTT
TRBJ1-1 . TRBD1 TRBV5-4 CASSPRQGLNTEAFF TGTGCCAGCAGCCCTAGACAGGGCCTGAACACTGAAGCTTTCTTT
TRBJ1-5 once . TRBV18 CASSPMDWRVNQPQHF TGTGCCAGCTCACCAATGGACTGGCGGGTCAATCAGCCCCAGCATTTT
TRBJ2-5 . . TRBV29-1 CSVEGSEETQYF TGCAGCGTTGAAGGCAGCGAAGAGACCCAGTACTTC
TRBJ2-2 . TRBD1 TRBV18 CASSPPGQRNTGELFF TGTGCCAGCTCACCACCGGGACAGCGGAACACCGGGGAGCTGTTTTTT
TRBJ2-1 . . TRBV6-1 CASSDSSGGSNEQFF TGTGCCAGCAGTGACAGTAGCGGCGGCTCCAATGAGCAGTTCTTC
TRBJ2-1 medium-sized TRBD2 TRBV5-1 CASSAGGAGGSNEQFF TGCGCCAGCAGCGCTGGGGGGGCGGGAGGTAGCAATGAGCAGTTCTTC
TRBJ2-1 . . TRBV2 CASRGPTGSSYNEQFF TGTGCCAGCAGGGGACCCACAGGGTCTTCCTACAATGAGCAGTTCTTC
TRBJ2-3 . TRBD2 TRBV24-1 CATSDLPAGGTQYF TGTGCCACCAGTGATTTGCCCGCGGGAGGTACGCAGTATTTT
TRBJ1-2 . TRBD1 TRBV6-5 CASSYGGQPYGYTF TGTGCCAGCAGTTACGGGGGACAGCCTTATGGCTACACCTTC
TRBJ2-2 . TRBD2 TRBV25-1 CASSDIGAGDTGELFF TGTGCCAGCAGTGATATCGGGGCGGGGGACACCGGGGAGCTGTTTTTT
TRBJ2-7 . . TRBV5-1 CASSLSHGVYEQYF TGCGCCAGCAGCTTGTCGCATGGAGTCTACGAGCAGTACTTC
TRBJ1-2 . . TRBV5-6 CASTPGGYGYTF TGTGCCAGCACCCCCGGGGGCTATGGCTACACCTTC
TRBJ2-6 . . TRBV5-4 CASSLGTGRAGANVLTF TGTGCCAGCAGCTTGGGGACAGGGAGGGCTGGGGCCAACGTCCTGACTTTC
TRBJ2-3 . TRBD2 TRBV18 CASSPPGTSGGSTDTQYF TGTGCCAGCTCACCTCCCGGGACTAGCGGGGGAAGCACAGATACGCAGTATTTT
TRBJ1-3 . . TRBV19 CASTYSGNTIYF TGTGCCAGTACCTACTCTGGAAACACCATATATTTT
TRBJ1-1 . . TRBV6-5 CASSPGTEAFF TGTGCCAGCAGTCCGGGGACTGAAGCTTTCTTT
TRBJ1-4 . . TRBV6-2/TRBV6-3 CASSYNPRREIEKLFF TGTGCCAGCAGTTACAACCCCCGTCGGGAAATTGAAAAACTGTTTTTT
TRBJ2-3 . . TRBV15 CATSMGLYTDTQYF TGTGCCACCAGCATGGGACTCTACACAGATACGCAGTATTTT
TRBJ2-1 . . TRBV19 CASRLRVSYNEQFF TGTGCCAGTAGGCTCCGGGTATCCTACAATGAGCAGTTCTTC
TRBJ1-2 . TRBD1 TRBV10-3 CAISETGGDYGYTF TGTGCCATCAGTGAGACAGGGGGCGACTATGGCTACACCTTC
TRBJ2-7 . TRBD1 TRBV5-6 CASSPPGGRPYEQYF TGTGCCAGCAGCCCCCCAGGGGGACGCCCCTACGAGCAGTACTTC
TRBJ1-4 . . TRBV7-9 CASSLMGRKLFF TGTGCCAGCAGCTTGATGGGGAGGAAACTGTTTTTT
TRBJ2-1 . TRBD1 TRBV4-3 CASSLGQAYNEQFF TGCGCCAGCAGCCTAGGACAGGCGTACAATGAGCAGTTCTTC